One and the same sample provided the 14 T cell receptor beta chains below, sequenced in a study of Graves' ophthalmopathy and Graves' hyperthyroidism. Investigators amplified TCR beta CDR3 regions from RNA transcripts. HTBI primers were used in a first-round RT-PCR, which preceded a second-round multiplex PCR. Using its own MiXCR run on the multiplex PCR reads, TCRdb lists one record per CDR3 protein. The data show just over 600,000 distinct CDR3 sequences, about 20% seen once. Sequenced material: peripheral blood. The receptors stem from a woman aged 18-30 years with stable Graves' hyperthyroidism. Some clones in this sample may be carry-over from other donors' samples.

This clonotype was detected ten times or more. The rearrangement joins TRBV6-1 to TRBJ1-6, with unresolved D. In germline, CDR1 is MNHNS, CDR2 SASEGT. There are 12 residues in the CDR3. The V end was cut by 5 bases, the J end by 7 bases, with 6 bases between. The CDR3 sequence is CASSRINSPLHF. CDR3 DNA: TGTGCCAGCAGTCGGATCAATTCACCCCTCCACTTT.

The CDR3 loop reads CASSLYAGTGTQYF. The CDR3 bases are TGTGCCAGCAGCTTATACGCGGGGACAGGGACCCAGTACTTC. This rearrangement joins TRBV11-3 to TRBJ2-5; TRBD1 matches 8 bases. Germline CDR1 SGHNT, CDR2 YENEEA. The CDR3 has 14 amino acids. Losses at the gene ends were 2 bases for V and 7 bases for J; bases not matched to a gene: 6. Complete variable domain (other parts from reference TRBV11-3 and TRBJ2-5): EAGVVQSPRYKIIEKKQPVAFWCNPISGHNTLYWYLQNLGQGPELLIRYENEEAVDDSQLPKDRFSAERLKGVDSTLKIQPAELGDSAVYLCASSLYAGTGTQYFGPGTRLLVL.

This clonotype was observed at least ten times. In nucleotides, the CDR3 is TGTGCCAGCAGTTTGGTAGCAGGGGGTAGTTACAATCAGCCCCAGCATTTT. Protein: CASSLVAGGSYNQPQHF. The chain has TRBV12-3 or TRBV12-4 and TRBJ1-5, with 7 bases aligning to TRBD1. V lost 3 bases to trimming and J lost 3 bases; unmatched junction nucleotides: 11. CDR3 length: 17 residues.

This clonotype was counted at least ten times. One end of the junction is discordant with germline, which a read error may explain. In DNA, the CDR3 is TGTGCCATCAGAGTGACAGGGATAATCAACGAGCAGTCCTTC. The encoded protein is CAIRVTGIINEQSF. This sequence joins TRBV10-3 and TRBJ2-7; 7 bases agree with TRBD1. Germline CDR1 reads ENHRY; CDR2 reads SYGVKD. CDR3 length: 14 residues.

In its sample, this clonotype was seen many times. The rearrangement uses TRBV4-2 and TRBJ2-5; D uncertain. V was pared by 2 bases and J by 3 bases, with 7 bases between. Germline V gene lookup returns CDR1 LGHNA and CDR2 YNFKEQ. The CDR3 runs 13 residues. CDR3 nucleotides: TGTGCCAGCAGCCAAAAAACCGAAGAGACCCAGTACTTC. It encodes CASSQKTEETQYF.

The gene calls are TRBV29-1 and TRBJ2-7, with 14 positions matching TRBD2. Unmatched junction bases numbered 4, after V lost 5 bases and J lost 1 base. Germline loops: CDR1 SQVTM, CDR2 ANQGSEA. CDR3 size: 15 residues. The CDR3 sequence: CSVRGTSGSSYEQYF. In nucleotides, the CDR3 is TGCAGCGTTAGGGGGACTAGCGGGAGTTCCTACGAGCAGTACTTC.

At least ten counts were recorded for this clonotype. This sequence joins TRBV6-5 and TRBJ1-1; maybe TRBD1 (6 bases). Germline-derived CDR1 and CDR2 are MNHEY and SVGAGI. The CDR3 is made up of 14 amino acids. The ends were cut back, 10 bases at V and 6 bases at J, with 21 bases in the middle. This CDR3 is CATKVNRRGSEAFF. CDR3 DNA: TGTGCCACCAAAGTTAATCGAAGGGGGTCTGAAGCTTTCTTT.

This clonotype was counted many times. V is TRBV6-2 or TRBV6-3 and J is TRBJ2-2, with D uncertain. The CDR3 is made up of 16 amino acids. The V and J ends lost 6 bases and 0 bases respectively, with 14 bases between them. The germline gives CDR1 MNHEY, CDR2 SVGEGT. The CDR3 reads CASRKILTANTGELFF. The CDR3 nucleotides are TGTGCCAGCAGAAAAATACTTACGGCGAACACCGGGGAGCTGTTTTTT.

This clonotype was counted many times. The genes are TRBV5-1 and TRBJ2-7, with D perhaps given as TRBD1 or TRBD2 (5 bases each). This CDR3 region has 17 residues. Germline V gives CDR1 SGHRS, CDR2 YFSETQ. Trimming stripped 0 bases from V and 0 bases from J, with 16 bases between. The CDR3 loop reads CASSLAGVTASSYEQYF. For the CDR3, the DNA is TGCGCCAGCAGCTTGGCCGGGGTGACAGCGAGCTCCTACGAGCAGTACTTC.

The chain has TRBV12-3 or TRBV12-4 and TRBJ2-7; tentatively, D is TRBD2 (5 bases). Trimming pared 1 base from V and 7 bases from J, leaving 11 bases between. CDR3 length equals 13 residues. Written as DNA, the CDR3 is TGTGCCAGCAGTTTAGGGTGGAGAGGGGAGCAGTACTTC. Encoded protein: CASSLGWRGEQYF.

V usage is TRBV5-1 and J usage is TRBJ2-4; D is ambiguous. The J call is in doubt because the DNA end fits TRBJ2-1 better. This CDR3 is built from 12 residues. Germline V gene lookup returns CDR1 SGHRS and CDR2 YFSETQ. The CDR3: CASSFSGAGQFF. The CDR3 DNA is TGCGCCAGCAGCTTCTCCGGAGCAGGGCAGTTCTTC.

The CDR3 sequence is CASSLQRTETQYF. As DNA, the CDR3 is TGTGCCAGCAGTCTACAACGGACGGAGACCCAGTACTTC. The chain combines TRBV7-8 with TRBJ2-5; D not certain. V was pared by 6 bases and J by 5 bases, with 13 bases between. Germline V gene lookup returns CDR1 SGHVS and CDR2 FQNEAQ. CDR3 length: 13 amino acids.

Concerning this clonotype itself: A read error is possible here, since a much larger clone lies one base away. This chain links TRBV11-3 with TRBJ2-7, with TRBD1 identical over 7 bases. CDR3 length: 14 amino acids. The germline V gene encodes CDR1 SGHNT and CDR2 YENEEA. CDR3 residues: CASSIRQGDYELYF. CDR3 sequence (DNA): TGTGCCAGCAGCATCCGACAGGGCGACTACGAGCTGTACTTC.

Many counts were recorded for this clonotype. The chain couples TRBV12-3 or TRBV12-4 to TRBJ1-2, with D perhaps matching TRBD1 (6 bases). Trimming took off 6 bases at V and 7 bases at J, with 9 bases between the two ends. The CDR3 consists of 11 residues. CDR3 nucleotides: TGTGCCAGCAGACAGGGATCTGGCTACACCTTC. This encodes CASRQGSGYTF.